This T cell receptor (beta chain) was obtained from a study of regulatory T cells in long-lasting Graves disease. General study results and limits: Preferential use of TRBV28, TRBJ1-2 and TRBJ2-5 was seen in persistent disease. Accuracy was possibly reduced by small sample size.

The authors built TCR beta libraries using iRepertoire HTBI primers and Arm-PCR of CDR3 regions. MiXCR, run by TCRdb on the multiplex PCR reads, gives a single entry per CDR3 protein. The data contain 320,000 or so distinct CDR3 sequences, 15% to 20% of them singletons. CDR1 DFQATT and CDR2 SNEGSKA come from the germline V gene (reference sequence). V gave up 4 bases and J gave up 5 bases; unmatched junction bases: 7. CDR3 size: 14 residues. Time point in this sample: newly diagnosed GD, antithyroid drugs for less than 3 months. Construction of the TCR library relied on RNA isolated from PBMCs. This clonotype was observed at least ten times. Its specificity is unknown.

Sequenced material: peripheral blood mononuclear cells (PBMCs), taken at new diagnosis, from a patient treated with antithyroid drugs. The TCR was taken from a female donor with Graves disease. This chain links TRBV20-1 with TRBJ1-1; 10 bases map to TRBD1. The CDR3 is CSATRTGGRTEAFF. The DNA for the CDR3 is TGCAGTGCTACGCGGACAGGGGGACGAACTGAAGCTTTCTTT.